The rows below give T cell receptor beta chains drawn from one sample of a study of neoadjuvant anti-PD-1 for oral cavity cancer. Assay used: immunoSEQ multiplex PCR; TCRdb lists only in-frame clones, some missing. The repertoire consists of more than 13,000 clones, with 70% to 80% occurring once and the leading ten covering roughly 2.1%. Sample: PBMCs, taken before nivolumab (anti-PD-1) treatment. The origin of the receptors is a person aged 35-79 years with oral cavity squamous cell carcinoma. Both conserved end residues are part of each CDR3. A D gene is named only where the DNA matches it firmly. The size field is filled for only some rows; it gives once, few, many or a size class.

J	D	V	size	DNA	CDR3
TRBJ2-7	NA	TRBV5-6	NA	TGTGCCAGCAGCTGGGGGAGGAGCCGAGCGCGGTACGAGCAGTACTTC	CASSWGRSRARYEQYF
TRBJ1-4	TRBD1	TRBV28	NA	TGTGCCAGCAGTTCGACAGGGACTAATGAAAAACTGTTTTTT	CASSSTGTNEKLFF
TRBJ1-1	NA	TRBV5-1	NA	TGCGCCAGCAGCTTGAGTACAGGGCTCGCTGAAGCTTTCTTT	CASSLSTGLAEAFF
TRBJ1-4	TRBD1	TRBV28	NA	TGTGCCAGCACCGCTCCGGGACAGGGGGCCTGGTCTAATGAAAAACTGTTTTTT	CASTAPGQGAWSNEKLFF
TRBJ2-1	NA	TRBV18	NA	TGTGCCAGCTCACCAGTAAGGGGTGGCTACAATGAGCAGTTCTTC	CASSPVRGGYNEQFF
TRBJ2-2	NA	TRBV19	NA	TGTGCCAGCAAGTGGGCTTCGAACACCGGGGAGCTGTTTTTT	CASKWASNTGELFF
TRBJ1-4	NA	TRBV6-5	once	TGTGCCAGCAGTACGACCGACAGACGTAATGAAAAACTGTTTTTT	CASSTTDRRNEKLFF
TRBJ1-5	NA	TRBV19	once	TGTGCCAGTATCCCCAAAATTGGCGGGAGCAATCAGCCCCAGCATTTT	CASIPKIGGSNQPQHF
TRBJ2-3	TRBD2	TRBV9	NA	TGTGCCAGCAGCGTACGCGGGGGGTCACCAGATACGCAGTATTTT	CASSVRGGSPDTQYF
TRBJ2-3	NA	TRBV1	NA	TGCACCAGCAGCCCCTGCGGGGGAAGCGGGGGGGCCGGGGCAGATACGCAGTATTTT	CTSSPCGGSGGAGADTQYF
TRBJ2-1	TRBD1	TRBV27	once	TGTGCCAGCAACCCAGGGACAGGAAGGCCCAATGAGCAGTTCTTC	CASNPGTGRPNEQFF
TRBJ2-7	NA	TRBV28	NA	TGTGCCAGCAGTGCCCCAGGAAGTCTTATCCACGAGCAGTACTTC	CASSAPGSLIHEQYF
TRBJ2-3	TRBD1	TRBV6-4	NA	TGTGCCAGCAGTGCCACCTCGGGACAGGGGACAGATACGCAGTATTTT	CASSATSGQGTDTQYF
TRBJ2-7	TRBD1	TRBV19	NA	TGTGCCAGTAGTTTCGACAGGGGTCCCTCCTACGAGCAGTACTTC	CASSFDRGPSYEQYF
TRBJ1-1	NA	TRBV28	NA	TGTGCCAGCAGTCCGCGGGGGACTGAAGCTTTCTTT	CASSPRGTEAFF
TRBJ2-7	NA	TRBV10-3	NA	TGTGCCATCAGTGAATTTGACTACGAGCAGTACTTC	CAISEFDYEQYF
TRBJ2-2	NA	TRBV5-6	NA	TGTGCCAGCAGCTTAGGGGGATCTACCGGGGAGCTGTTTTTT	CASSLGGSTGELFF
TRBJ2-7	NA	TRBV11-2	NA	TGTGCCAGCAGCTACGACCGGGTGGCCTACGAGCAGTACTTC	CASSYDRVAYEQYF
TRBJ1-6	NA	TRBV6-5	few	TGTGCCAGCAGTTACCCCTATCCGGACCGTAATTCACCCCTCCACTTT	CASSYPYPDRNSPLHF
TRBJ2-3	TRBD2	TRBV10-3	NA	TGTGCCATCATGTCTAGCGGGAGCCCGACAGATACGCAGTATTTT	CAIMSSGSPTDTQYF
TRBJ2-2	NA	TRBV12-5	NA	TGTGCTAGTGGTTTGTATGGGTTCACCGGGGAGCTGTTTTTT	CASGLYGFTGELFF
TRBJ1-2	NA	TRBV4-2	few	TGTGCCAGCAGCCAAGATAACGGATTTACCTATGGCTACACCTTC	CASSQDNGFTYGYTF
TRBJ1-2	NA	TRBV30	few	TGTGCCTGGAGTGTACGGTCTTTACCCGGACTTGGCTACACCTTC	CAWSVRSLPGLGYTF
TRBJ1-6	NA	TRBV2	NA	TGTGCCAGCAGCCTTACTGGGGCCCTCCACTTT	CASSLTGALHF
TRBJ2-7	NA	TRBV7-2	NA	TGTGCCAGCAGCTTCTCCTACGAGCAGTACTTC	CASSFSYEQYF
TRBJ1-1	NA	TRBV6-1	few	TGTGCCAGCAGAACCCCGTCGGGGCACACTGAAGCTTTCTTT	CASRTPSGHTEAFF